The clone carrying this T cell receptor beta chain showed up just once. The antigen remains unidentified. This sample was included in a study of PD-1 blockade in classical Hodgkin lymphoma. Whole-study findings and limits: The CD4+ diversity rise by C4D1 was clearest in complete responders. Diversity similar to that of newly diagnosed patients was seen at baseline in complete responders. Exclusion removed patients who began nivolumab under 1 year after ASCT.

V shed 3 bases and J shed 4 bases, with 10 bases lying between them. CDR1 and CDR2 (germline): MDHEN, SYDVKM. The CDR3 has 14 residues. Method: immunoSEQ multiplex PCR; TCRdb's copy keeps in-frame clones and lacks some. The profile shows 5,500 to 9,000 clones, around 79% of them singletons. In every patient, relapse followed autologous stem cell transplantation, while exposure to brentuximab vedotin differed. The best responses consisted of complete response, partial response or progressive disease. V usage is TRBV28 and J usage is TRBJ1-5; no firm D call. Here the sequenced sample was peripheral blood mononuclear cells (PBMCs), taken before the second cycle of nivolumab. This receptor was identified in a human donor with classical Hodgkin lymphoma. The CDR3 DNA follows: TGTGCCAGCAGTTTCGCGCAGGTGAATCAGCCCCAGCATTTT. Translating it yields CASSFAQVNQPQHF.